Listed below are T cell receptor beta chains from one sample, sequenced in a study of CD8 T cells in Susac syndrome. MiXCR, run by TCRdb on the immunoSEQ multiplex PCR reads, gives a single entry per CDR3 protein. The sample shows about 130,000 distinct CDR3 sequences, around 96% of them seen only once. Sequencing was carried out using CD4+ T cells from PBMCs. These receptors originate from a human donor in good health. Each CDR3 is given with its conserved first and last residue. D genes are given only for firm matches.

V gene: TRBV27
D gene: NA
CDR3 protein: CAISLYGEGGTDTQYF

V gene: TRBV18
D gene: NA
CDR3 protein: CASSPVTSQETQYF

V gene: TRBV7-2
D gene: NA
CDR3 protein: CASSLGRGTDNEQFF

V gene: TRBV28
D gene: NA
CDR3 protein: CASNRIGTYEQYF

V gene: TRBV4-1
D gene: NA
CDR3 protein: CASSQYLPGRLEAFF

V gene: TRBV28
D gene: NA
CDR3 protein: CASSLSPSQYEQYF

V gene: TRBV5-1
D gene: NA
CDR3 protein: CASSQTVGDQPQHF

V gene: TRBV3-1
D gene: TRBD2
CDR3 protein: CASSQAGGVLEQYF

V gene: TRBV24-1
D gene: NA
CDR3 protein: CATSGRPDRTGELFF

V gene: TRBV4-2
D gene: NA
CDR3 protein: CASSQDGQGLNEQFF

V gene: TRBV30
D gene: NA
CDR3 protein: CALTGPLGEKLFF

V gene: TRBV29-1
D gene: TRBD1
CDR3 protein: CSVKTGGAGETQYF